A selection of T cell receptor beta chains follows, all from one sample in a study of blood T cell repertoires in COVID-19. Using immunoSEQ multiplex PCR, the repertoire was profiled, and TCRdb retains in-frame clones only, with some absent. This table has some 22,000 clones, roughly 94% appearing once. Sequencing input: peripheral blood. The receptors originated from a woman aged 45-59 years with active COVID-19. Both conserved end residues are part of each CDR3. Each record gives: clone size, J gene, V gene, CDR3 length, D gene, CDR3 DNA, CDR3 protein. D genes are given only for firm matches. Size is omitted from some rows. Given values are once, few, many or a class for expanded clones.

.,TRBJ2-5,TRBV2,14,TRBD1,TGTGCCAGCACCCGACAGGGGGCCCAAGAGACCCAGTACTTC,CASTRQGAQETQYF
.,TRBJ2-2,TRBV11-1,13,.,TGTGCCAGTCAACAGGTTCGCAGCGGGGAGCTGTTTTTT,CASQQVRSGELFF
.,TRBJ2-2,TRBV11-3,14,.,TGTGCCAGCAGCTCCCTTCCCCTATCCGGGGAGCTGTTTTTT,CASSSLPLSGELFF
.,TRBJ2-3,TRBV18,15,TRBD2,TGTGCCAGCTCGCGCGGGGGGACCCCCACAGATACGCAGTATTTT,CASSRGGTPTDTQYF
once,TRBJ1-6,TRBV3-1/TRBV3-2,18,.,TGTGCCAGCAGCCAAGTCGGAGGGGCCGGGGGGACCGATTCACCCCTCCACTTT,CASSQVGGAGGTDSPLHF
.,TRBJ2-3,TRBV5-1,16,TRBD2,TGCGCCAGCAGCTTGTTGGGAGATGCGGGGGCAGATACGCAGTATTTT,CASSLLGDAGADTQYF
.,TRBJ2-7,TRBV28,15,TRBD2,TGTGCCAGCAGTTTAGGAGCGGGAGAAGTCTACGAGCAGTACTTC,CASSLGAGEVYEQYF
.,TRBJ2-7,TRBV4-1,15,TRBD1,TGCGCCAGCAGCCAACTTTTCGACAGGGTCCACGAGCAGTACTTC,CASSQLFDRVHEQYF
.,TRBJ1-1,TRBV28,14,.,TGTGCCAGCAGTTTCGGGATCGTGAACACTGAAGCTTTCTTT,CASSFGIVNTEAFF
.,TRBJ2-1,TRBV7-9,15,TRBD2,TGTGCCAGCAGCCCGCCGGGACTAGCGCGCAATGAGCAGTTCTTC,CASSPPGLARNEQFF
.,TRBJ2-7,TRBV10-1,13,.,TGCGCCAGCAGTGAGAACAGGGACTACGAGCAGTACTTC,CASSENRDYEQYF
.,TRBJ2-7,TRBV27,14,.,TGTGCCAGCAGCACACTCGGGAGTAGGTACGAGCAGTACTTC,CASSTLGSRYEQYF
.,TRBJ1-2,TRBV6-6,14,.,TGTGCCAGCAGTCCCTTAGGAGCCGGTAATGGCTACACCTTC,CASSPLGAGNGYTF
.,TRBJ2-1,TRBV28,16,TRBD1,TGTGCCAGCACCCCTATAGGGACAGCAACATACAATGAGCAGTTCTTC,CASTPIGTATYNEQFF
.,TRBJ2-5,TRBV9,14,TRBD2,TGTGCCAGCAGCCCCGGGGGAGGGGAAGAGACCCAGTACTTC,CASSPGGGEETQYF
.,TRBJ1-1,TRBV27,19,TRBD1,TGTGCCAGCAGTTTATCCCGGGACAGGGGGCGATATTTTGACACTGAAGCTTTCTTT,CASSLSRDRGRYFDTEAFF
.,TRBJ1-1,TRBV5-1,13,.,TGCGCCAGCAGCTTGGTAGGGGTCACTGAAGCTTTCTTT,CASSLVGVTEAFF
.,TRBJ2-1,TRBV5-4,15,TRBD1,TGTGCCAGCAGCTCGGGACAGGGGACATACAATGAGCAGTTCTTC,CASSSGQGTYNEQFF
.,TRBJ2-3,TRBV10-3,12,.,TGTGCCATCAGTGTGGGCGCAGATACGCAGTATTTT,CAISVGADTQYF
.,TRBJ2-1,TRBV9,14,TRBD1,TGTGCCAGCAGCGCCCGGACAGGTTACAATGAGCAGTTCTTC,CASSARTGYNEQFF
.,TRBJ2-2,TRBV6-6,15,TRBD1,TGTGCCAGCAGTCCGGACAGGGCGAACACCGGGGAGCTGTTTTTT,CASSPDRANTGELFF
.,TRBJ2-4,TRBV6-1,16,.,TGTGCCAGCAGTGAAGTGGCAGGGGTTGGCAAAAACATTCAGTACTTC,CASSEVAGVGKNIQYF
.,TRBJ1-6,TRBV6-5,13,.,TGTGCCAGCAGTTACGGACGGGAAGGGCCCCTCCACTTT,CASSYGREGPLHF
.,TRBJ2-5,TRBV10-1,13,TRBD1,TGCGCCAGCAGTCAGACAGGGGGAGAGACCCAGTACTTC,CASSQTGGETQYF
.,TRBJ2-1,TRBV9,14,TRBD2,TGTGCCAGCAGCGTAGGACTAGCAAGCAATGAGCAGTTCTTC,CASSVGLASNEQFF
.,TRBJ1-5,TRBV7-2,17,.,TGTGCCAGCAGCTATAGGGGTGGGGCTTATAGCAATCAGCCCCAGCATTTT,CASSYRGGAYSNQPQHF
.,TRBJ1-2,TRBV27,16,TRBD1,TGTGCCAGCAGTTTGATGATGACACAGGGGGCGGATGGCTACACCTTC,CASSLMMTQGADGYTF
.,TRBJ1-2,TRBV19,14,.,TGTGCCAGTAGTATCCAGGGAGGAAACTATGGCTACACCTTC,CASSIQGGNYGYTF
.,TRBJ2-3,TRBV12-5,17,TRBD2,TGTGCTAGTGGTTTGACCCCACTAGCGGGGGGTGATGATACGCAGTATTTT,CASGLTPLAGGDDTQYF
.,TRBJ1-2,TRBV5-1,14,TRBD1,TGCGCCAGCGGACGAACAGGGGGGGACTATGGCTACACCTTC,CASGRTGGDYGYTF
.,TRBJ1-6,TRBV28,14,TRBD1,TGTGCCAGCAGTTTGAGGACAGGCATTAAGGGAATCCACTTT,CASSLRTGIKGIHF
.,TRBJ2-1,TRBV2,18,TRBD2,TGTGCCAGCAGTGAAGCAGGGGCTGCTAGCGGGATTCGCAATGAGCAGTTCTTC,CASSEAGAASGIRNEQFF
.,TRBJ1-5,TRBV18,15,TRBD1,TGTGCCAGCTCACCTCAGACAGGGCGGGAACAGCCCCAGCATTTT,CASSPQTGREQPQHF
.,TRBJ2-7,TRBV14,17,.,TGTGCCAGCAGCCGAACGATCGATACAGGTAGATCCTACGAGCAGTACTTC,CASSRTIDTGRSYEQYF